This T cell receptor (beta chain) is from a study of cytomegalovirus exposure and HLA in healthy donors. V was cut by 1 base and J by 1 base, with 11 bases left in between. The germline V gene encodes CDR1 SGHRS and CDR2 YFSETQ. CDR3 length: 15 amino acids. Here immunoSEQ multiplex PCR was the method, and the copy in TCRdb shows in-frame clones only, minus some. Of over 200,000 clones in the sample, around four fifths were seen once. With regard to this clone: Its antigen remains unknown.

General observations from the study: The CMV antigen specificity of a few CMV-associated chains was confirmed through in vitro analysis. Published work reported that the classifier diagnosed cytomegalovirus status with high specificity and sensitivity. Generally TCR sequences proved uncommon, though certain public TCRs appeared in numerous donors.

The donors were members of the validation cohort, which comprised 120 subjects and was separate from the first cohort of some 680 subjects. This TCR derives from a woman aged 18-29 years in good health and CMV-seronegative. The chain combines TRBV5-1 with TRBJ1-2; D possibly corresponds to TRBD1 (5 bases). Material: PBMCs. In DNA, the CDR3 is TGCGCCAGCAGCTTGAGGGGCACCGATAACTATGGCTACACCTTC. Protein: CASSLRGTDNYGYTF. Full variable domain (missing parts from reference TRBV5-1 and TRBJ1-2): KAGVTQTPRYLIKTRGQQVTLSCSPISGHRSVSWYQQTPGQGLQFLFEYFSETQRNKGNFPGRFSGRQFSNSRSEMNVSTLELGDSALYLCASSLRGTDNYGYTFGSGTRLTVV.